This is a list of T cell receptor beta chains from one sample in a study of blood T cell repertoires in COVID-19. The assay was immunoSEQ multiplex PCR, and TCRdb's table has in-frame clones only and misses some. The sample includes about 220,000 clones, approximately 78% of them seen just once. Sequencing was performed on peripheral blood. The receptors shown here come from a woman in her 70s with COVID-19, enrolled during active disease. Both conserved end residues are part of each CDR3. The order of the fields is J gene, V gene, D gene, clone size, CDR3 DNA, CDR3 protein. D genes are given only for firm matches. Clone size appears in some rows only: once, few, many, or a class for an expanded clone.

TRBJ1-5,TRBV28,TRBD1,NA,TGTGCCAGCAGTAGGACAGGGAATAGCAATCAGCCCCAGCATTTT,CASSRTGNSNQPQHF
TRBJ2-7,TRBV28,TRBD2,NA,TGTGCCAGTTCCTCCATTATGATAACTAGCGCAAGCTCCTACGAGCAGTACTTC,CASSSIMITSASSYEQYF
TRBJ2-7,TRBV5-1,TRBD2,NA,TGCGCCAGCAGTCTTTCAACTAGCGGGCTGTACGAGCAGTACTTC,CASSLSTSGLYEQYF
TRBJ1-5,TRBV6-5,NA,NA,TGTGCCAGCAGTTTCTCCCCAGGGTGGTTGGATCAGCCCCAGCATTTT,CASSFSPGWLDQPQHF
TRBJ2-3,TRBV28,TRBD2,NA,TGTGCCAGCAGTTCTCCCCGACTAGCGGGAGGTGAAACACACCCAGATACGCAGTATTTT,CASSSPRLAGGETHPDTQYF
TRBJ2-7,TRBV5-1,TRBD2,few,TGCGCCAGCAGGCCTCTAGCGGGAGGTCTCAACTACGAGCAGTACTTC,CASRPLAGGLNYEQYF
TRBJ2-7,TRBV30,NA,few,TGTGCCTGGAGTCCGGGGACCTACGAGCAGTACTTC,CAWSPGTYEQYF
TRBJ1-2,TRBV18,NA,NA,TGTGCCAGCTCACCAGACAGGATCGCTAACTATGGCTACACCTTC,CASSPDRIANYGYTF
TRBJ2-1,TRBV18,NA,NA,TGTGCCAGCTCACCACCGGGGACTCGTCGGTACAATGAGCAGTTCTTC,CASSPPGTRRYNEQFF
TRBJ1-4,TRBV7-8,TRBD1,NA,TGTGCCAGCAGCTCGTCGGGGACAGGGACCGAAAAACTGTTTTTT,CASSSSGTGTEKLFF
TRBJ2-3,TRBV2,TRBD2,NA,TGTGCCAGCAGTGATGGGACTAGCGGCAACACAGATACGCAGTATTTT,CASSDGTSGNTDTQYF
TRBJ1-3,TRBV2,NA,few,TGTGCCAGCAGCTTAACAGGGCCTAAGCGCTCTGGAAACACCATATATTTT,CASSLTGPKRSGNTIYF
TRBJ1-1,TRBV9,NA,NA,TGTGCCAGCAGCCCGAGGGGGACACGCGACACTGAAGCTTTCTTT,CASSPRGTRDTEAFF
TRBJ2-2,TRBV7-9,TRBD2,NA,TGTGCCAGCAGCTTCCTCCCTTCGATAGCGGGGAGGGGCGGGGAGCTGTTTTTT,CASSFLPSIAGRGGELFF
TRBJ2-7,TRBV5-6,TRBD2,NA,TGTGCCAGCAGCTTTTGGGACTACAATGGTTACGAGCAGTACTTC,CASSFWDYNGYEQYF
TRBJ1-2,TRBV28,NA,NA,TGTGCCAGCAGTCCAGGACAGATATCCAGATATGGCTACACCTTC,CASSPGQISRYGYTF
TRBJ1-1,TRBV5-4,NA,NA,TGTGCCAGCAGCTTGAGGGGCGGCGTCATGAACACTGAAGCTTTCTTT,CASSLRGGVMNTEAFF
TRBJ2-1,TRBV7-2,NA,NA,TGTGCCAGCAGTCTGAGCTCCTACAATGAGCAGTTCTTC,CASSLSSYNEQFF
TRBJ2-7,TRBV6-2/TRBV6-3,NA,NA,TGTGCCAGCAGTTACTCCCAAGTCCAGAACGAGCAGTACTTC,CASSYSQVQNEQYF
TRBJ2-3,TRBV18,TRBD2,NA,TGTGCCAGCTCACCCGACGGGAGGGTCCAGGTCGCAGATACGCAGTATTTT,CASSPDGRVQVADTQYF
TRBJ2-1,TRBV5-4,TRBD2,NA,TGTGCCAGCAGCTCCCTCGGGACTAGCGGCTACAATGAGCAGTTCTTC,CASSSLGTSGYNEQFF
TRBJ2-1,TRBV5-1,TRBD2,NA,TGCGCCAGCAGCTTGTTAGCGGGAGGACTAATCTCCTACAATGAGCAGTTCTTC,CASSLLAGGLISYNEQFF
TRBJ2-3,TRBV14,NA,once,TGTGCCAGCAGCCAGATTCTAGGACAGACAGATACGCAGTATTTT,CASSQILGQTDTQYF
TRBJ1-2,TRBV28,NA,NA,TGTGCCAGCAGAGGGGAAGCTTCGGGCTACACCTTC,CASRGEASGYTF